The clone carrying this T cell receptor (beta chain) occurred once. Its antigen remains unknown. A junction end diverges from the germline sequence, so it may reflect a read error. This specimen comes from a study of blood T cells in healthy people across ages. Regarding the study as a whole: Age advanced and TCR beta diversity per million T cells fell, roughly linearly.

It was with a sample-barcoded 5' primer and a J-beta primer mix that a second PCR of about 6 to 12 cycles was run. TCRdb re-called the 5' RACE reads through MiXCR, storing one row per CDR3 protein. The data contain around 1,600,000 distinct CDR3 sequences, roughly 43% of them singletons. The germline V gene has CDR1 MDHEN and CDR2 SYDVKM. The CDR3 has 11 residues. Peripheral blood from each donor was collected in a volume of approximately 10 milliliters. Per sample, extraction of total RNA gave at least 5 micrograms in every case. Sequenced: blood. This chain joins TRBV28 and TRBJ2-7, with no clear D. This TCR was recovered from a woman aged 18-35 years in good health. Here the CDR3 DNA reads TGTGCCGGCAGTGTCAACTACGAGCAGTACTTC. This translates into CAGSVNYEQYF.